Given below is one T cell receptor beta chain in context. The antigen is undetermined. Other DNA sequences in the sample encode the same CDR3. These data are taken from a study of beta chain features in type 1 diabetes. Study at large: Patients and healthy donors were similar in age, gender and cell yields.

The entirety of the isolated RNA underwent reverse transcription, so expressed TCRB transcripts were sequenced. Sequenced by immunoSEQ multiplex PCR; TCRdb stores in-frame clones only, minus some. The sample has about 160,000 clones; around 8% are singletons. This CDR3 comprises 13 residues. The V end lost 4 bases, the J end lost 4 bases, and 6 bases lay between the germline ends. Germline V lookup: CDR1 SGHRS, CDR2 YFSETQ. Findings and limits, study-wide: More deletions and fewer insertions at VDJ junctions were seen in type 1 diabetes patients. Type 1 diabetes patients showed a moderate but significant shortening of TCRB CDR3s in all four CD4+ subsets.

The receptor was derived from a woman aged 18 to 35 with type 1 diabetes. Sequenced: central memory CD4+ T cells from blood. The chain joins TRBV5-1 to TRBJ2-6; D is undetermined. CDR3 residues: CASSPGGANVLTF. The CDR3 nucleotides are TGCGCCAGCAGCCCCGGGGGGGCCAACGTCCTGACTTTC.